This T cell receptor (beta chain) is from a study of blood T cell repertoires in COVID-19. Background on the study: From the United States, Italy and Spain came samples of acute and convalescent COVID-19. Sources were T cells, B-cell-depleted T cells, or PBMCs; the material itself was cDNA or gDNA.

The method was immunoSEQ multiplex PCR; TCRdb's version includes in-frame clones alone and lacks a portion of them. The sample consists of about 89,000 clones, about two thirds of them appearing once. The table lists this clone with a few counts. There are 14 residues in the CDR3. V dropped 2 bases and J dropped 1 base, with 8 bases sitting between them. Germline loops: CDR1 ENHRY, CDR2 SYGVKD. The TCR originated in a woman older than 75 with acute or convalescent COVID-19. V is TRBV10-3 and J is TRBJ1-1; tentatively, D is TRBD1 (5 bases). Sequenced input: peripheral blood. DNA for the CDR3: TGTGCCATCAGTGAGCGCAGGGAGAACACTGAAGCTTTCTTT. Protein: CAISERRENTEAFF.